These 26 T cell receptor beta chains were all obtained from the same sample, sequenced in a study of response to subunit inactivated influenza vaccine. TCRdb re-called the RT-PCR reads through MiXCR, storing one row per CDR3 protein. The sample holds over 150,000 distinct CDR3 sequences, 9.2% seen once. The source material was non-naive T cells sorted from PBMCs, sampled on the day of vaccination. The receptors originated from a man aged 50-60 years who received an inactivated influenza vaccine.

This chain connects TRBV5-1 to TRBJ2-5; the D is unclear. Trimming stripped 4 bases from V and 1 base from J, with 8 bases between. CDR3 length: 13 amino acids. Germline V gene sequence: CDR1 SGHRS, CDR2 YFSETQ. The CDR3 region is CASSLTVQETQYF. CDR3 sequence (DNA): TGCGCCAGCAGCCTGACGGTCCAAGAGACCCAGTACTTC.

In this sample, this clonotype turned up many times. The chain joins TRBV20-1 to TRBJ2-5; 9 positions agree with TRBD2. Per the germline V gene, CDR1 is DFQATT and CDR2 is SNEGSKA (reference sequence). The CDR3 covers 15 residues. This CDR3 is CSPLSGGGGAETQYF. The CDR3 DNA is TGCAGCCCTCTTTCCGGGGGCGGGGGGGCGGAGACCCAGTACTTC.

The chain carries TRBV27 and TRBJ2-2; TRBD1 is a possible D gene (6 bases). The CDR3 length is 17 residues. Trimming took off 5 bases at V and 0 bases at J, with 16 bases between the two ends. Germline assignment: CDR1 MNHEY and CDR2 SMNVEV (reference sequence). The DNA for the CDR3 is TGTGCCAGCAGTCATGCCCCGGGACAAACGAACACCGGGGAGCTGTTTTTT. Translation: CASSHAPGQTNTGELFF.

This clonotype has a count of ten or more. The rearrangement uses TRBV9 and TRBJ2-7; 8 bases are shared with TRBD2. Trimming removed 3 bases from V and 3 bases from J; junction bases left unmatched: 5. The CDR3 loop spans 14 amino acids. CDR1 and CDR2 (germline): SGDLS, YYNGEE. The CDR3 nucleotides are TGTGCCAGCAGCGCCCACGGGACTAGCTACGAGCAGTACTTC. This translates into CASSAHGTSYEQYF. Full variable domain (remainder filled in from reference TRBV9 and TRBJ2-7): DSGVTQTPKHLITATGQRVTLRCSPRSGDLSVYWYQQSLDQGLQFLIQYYNGEERAKGNILERFSAQQFPDLHSELNLSSLELGDSALYFCASSAHGTSYEQYFGPGTRLTVT.

This chain links TRBV6-5 with TRBJ1-5, with D possibly TRBD1 on 5 matching bases. CDR3 length: 18 amino acids. Germline CDR1 and CDR2: MNHEY and SVGAGI. With 0 bases removed from V and 0 bases from J, the gap between germline ends came to 15 bases. The CDR3 DNA is TGTGCCAGCAGTTACTCGACCAGGGTGCGCTATAGCAATCAGCCCCAGCATTTT. It translates to CASSYSTRVRYSNQPQHF.

There are a few counts of this clonotype. V gene TRBV4-1 combines with J gene TRBJ1-5; D call uncertain. V shed 4 bases and J shed 2 bases, with 12 bases lying between them. Per germline, CDR1 MGHRA and CDR2 YSYEKL. The CDR3 runs to 15 residues. The CDR3: CASSPSPLGNQPQHF. CDR3 nucleotide sequence: TGCGCCAGCAGCCCAAGTCCACTTGGCAATCAGCCCCAGCATTTT.

This clonotype turned up a few times. The chain links TRBV29-1 to TRBJ1-2, with unresolved D. Between the trimmed V and J ends, which lost 5 bases and 3 bases, there was a span of 7 bases. The germline V gene encodes CDR1 SQVTM and CDR2 ANQGSEA. The CDR3 length is 11 residues. The CDR3 coding sequence is TGCAGCGTTCTGGGGTACTATGGCTACACCTTC. Translation gives CSVLGYYGYTF.

The chain joins TRBV7-7 to TRBJ2-1, with D possibly TRBD2 on 5 matching bases. This CDR3 region has 18 residues. Trimming took off 1 base at V and 1 base at J, with 17 bases between the two ends. CDR1 and CDR2 from the germline V gene are SSHAT and FNYEAQ (reference sequence). In DNA, the CDR3 is TGTGCCAGCAGCTTAGGCCCTTATTCTAGCCGATCCTACAATGAGCAGTTCTTC. It translates to CASSLGPYSSRSYNEQFF.

The gene calls are TRBV27 and TRBJ2-2; TRBD1 is a possible D gene (6 bases). In germline, CDR1 is MNHEY, CDR2 SMNVEV (reference sequence). This CDR3 is built from 17 residues. V was trimmed by 4 bases and J by 4 bases, leaving 19 bases between them. CDR3 protein: CASSSIGFTGSTGELFF. In DNA form, the CDR3 reads TGTGCCAGCAGTTCCATTGGATTTACAGGGTCCACCGGGGAGCTGTTTTTT.

V is TRBV3-1 and J is TRBJ1-1; 10 bases fit TRBD1. The CDR3 contains 18 residues. CDR1 and CDR2 (germline): LGHDT, YNNKEL (reference sequence). V lost 0 bases and J lost 0; bases outside the gene matches: 7. In nucleotides, the CDR3 is TGTGCCAGCAGCCAAGATCAAAAGACAGGGGGCATGAACACTGAAGCTTTCTTT. Encoded protein: CASSQDQKTGGMNTEAFF.

This clonotype was counted ten times or more. V usage is TRBV3-1 and J usage is TRBJ1-2; maybe TRBD1 (5 bases). The CDR3 has 15 residues. Trimming cost V 0 bases and J 2 bases, with 10 bases left between them. From germline, CDR1 is LGHDT and CDR2 YNNKEL (reference sequence). The CDR3 DNA reads as TGTGCCAGCAGCCAAGATATTGGGGGGAACTATGGCTACACCTTC. Its translation is CASSQDIGGNYGYTF.

V gene TRBV3-1 combines with J gene TRBJ2-1; 7 nucleotides line up with TRBD1. The V gene's germline CDR1 is LGHDT and CDR2 YNNKEL (reference sequence). V shed 6 bases, J shed 7 bases, and the junction held 9 bases outside the gene matches. This CDR3 comprises 14 residues. The CDR3 DNA is TGTGCCAGCAGTTCAACAGGGGCCCGTAATGAGCAGTTCTTC. It specifies CASSSTGARNEQFF.

This clonotype was counted at least ten times. This chain uses TRBV29-1 with TRBJ2-3; 7 bases are shared with TRBD1. The J segment lost 1 base and the V segment lost 8 bases, leaving 6 bases of the junction unmatched. Germline V lookup: CDR1 SQVTM, CDR2 ANQGSEA. This CDR3 has 13 amino acids. The CDR3 sequence is CSPGQVRTDTQYF. In nucleotides, the CDR3 is TGCAGCCCCGGACAGGTTCGCACAGATACGCAGTATTTT.

This clonotype appeared many times. The genes are TRBV29-1 and TRBJ2-5, with D possibly matching TRBD2 (6 bases). V was trimmed by 6 bases and J by 4 bases, leaving 15 bases between them. The CDR3 loop spans 13 amino acids. Per germline, CDR1 SQVTM and CDR2 ANQGSEA. The CDR3 loop is CSVAWRDRETQYF. CDR3 nucleotide sequence: TGCAGCGTGGCCTGGCGGGACCGAGAGACCCAGTACTTC.

This clonotype was found many times. This sequence joins TRBV24-1 and TRBJ2-4, with D maybe TRBD2 (7 bases). CDR3 length: 15 residues. V dropped 3 bases and J dropped 2 bases, with 10 bases sitting between them. Germline CDR1 reads KGHDR; CDR2 reads SFDVKD. The CDR3 bases are TGTGCCACCAGTGATGGGAGGGGGACCAAAAACATTCAGTACTTC. This codes for CATSDGRGTKNIQYF.

The chain recombines TRBV6-1 with TRBJ2-5, with TRBD1 matching over 8 bases. The germline gives CDR1 MNHNS, CDR2 SASEGT. The CDR3 length is 13 residues. J was trimmed by 4 bases and V by 6 bases; bases with no gene match: 4. The CDR3 DNA reads as TGTGCCAGCAGGGACAGGGTTGGAGAGACCCAGTACTTC. Translation: CASRDRVGETQYF.

The rearrangement links TRBV3-1 to TRBJ2-7, with 11 bases fitting TRBD2. The ends lost 2 bases at V and 6 bases at J; junction bases unmatched: 6. CDR3 size: 15 residues. The V gene's germline CDR1 is LGHDT and CDR2 YNNKEL (reference sequence). In DNA form, the CDR3 reads TGTGCCAGCAGCCAACGGGGTGGGACTAGCGGCGAGCAGTACTTC. Its translation is CASSQRGGTSGEQYF.

This clonotype was counted between two and nine times. In nucleotides, the CDR3 is TGCAGTGCTGGGGCCAGGACAGGGCAATTAGGTGCAGATACGCAGTATTTT. It codes for CSAGARTGQLGADTQYF. This chain joins TRBV20-1 and TRBJ2-3, with TRBD1 identical over 8 bases. V shed 5 bases and J 4 bases; nucleotides not matched to a gene: 17. The CDR3 covers 17 residues. Germline loops: CDR1 DFQATT, CDR2 SNEGSKA (reference sequence).

This clonotype was seen only a few times. This chain uses TRBV6-1 with TRBJ2-7; D unclear. Germline V gene sequence: CDR1 MNHNS, CDR2 SASEGT. The ends were cut back, 6 bases at V and 1 base at J, with 13 bases in the middle. The CDR3 covers 14 residues. CDR3 in amino acids: CASSRSIGSYEQYF. DNA of the CDR3: TGTGCCAGCAGCCGGAGTATTGGGTCCTACGAGCAGTACTTC.

The chain couples TRBV7-9 to TRBJ2-3, with 7 bases lining up with TRBD2. Germline CDR1 is SEHNR and CDR2 is FQNEAQ (reference sequence). The CDR3 extends over 16 amino acids. The V segment lost 1 base and the J segment 5 bases; nucleotides outside the gene matches: 9. This CDR3 reads CASSLVSGRSRDTQYF. DNA of the CDR3: TGTGCCAGCAGCTTAGTTAGCGGGCGGAGTCGAGATACGCAGTATTTT.

This clonotype appeared many times. The genes are TRBV4-3 and TRBJ2-7, with D perhaps TRBD1 (6 bases). Germline values: CDR1 LGHNA, CDR2 YSLEER. The CDR3 has 15 residues. The germline V and J ends were trimmed by 1 base and 2 bases, with 12 bases remaining between them. The CDR3 nucleotides are TGCGCCAGCAGCCAAGGTCCGACAGGACCCTACGAGCAGTACTTC. Encoded protein: CASSQGPTGPYEQYF.

This clonotype was seen repeatedly, ten times or more. The V gene is TRBV6-1, the J gene TRBJ2-3; D uncertain. Trimming took 4 bases from V and 6 from J, leaving 11 bases between them. This CDR3 contains 13 residues. CDR1 and CDR2 from the germline V gene are MNHNS and SASEGT. The CDR3 spells CASSAHREDTQYF. The CDR3 DNA reads as TGTGCCAGCAGTGCTCATAGAGAGGATACGCAGTATTTT.

This clonotype was counted ten times or more. The rearrangement joins TRBV20-1 to TRBJ2-7; D is tentatively TRBD1 or TRBD2 (5 bases each). Trimming cost V 4 bases and J 5 bases, with 15 bases left between them. The CDR3 contains 13 residues. The V gene's germline CDR1 is DFQATT and CDR2 SNEGSKA (reference sequence). CDR3 nucleotide sequence: TGCAGTGCTAACTGGGACGCCGCTAACGAGCAGTACTTC. Amino acid sequence: CSANWDAANEQYF.

This clonotype was counted a few times. This chain joins TRBV9 and TRBJ1-3; TRBD1 is a possible D gene (6 bases). The CDR3 is made up of 16 amino acids. The V and J ends lost 5 bases and 0 bases respectively, with 15 bases between them. The germline V gene encodes CDR1 SGDLS and CDR2 YYNGEE. CDR3 DNA: TGTGCCAGCAGTGACACAGGGATCATCTCTGGAAACACCATATATTTT. It translates to CASSDTGIISGNTIYF.

CDR3: CASSSPLTYEQYF. The CDR3 DNA follows: TGTGCCAGCAGCTCCCCTCTAACCTACGAGCAGTACTTC. The chain uses TRBV7-8 and TRBJ2-7; D is undetermined. The CDR3 contains 13 residues. The V end was cut by 4 bases, the J end by 2 bases, with 9 bases between. From germline, CDR1 is SGHVS and CDR2 FQNEAQ.

The gene calls are TRBV5-6 and TRBJ2-3; 12 nucleotides agree with TRBD2. The CDR3 has 15 residues. Germline lookup yields CDR1 SGHDT and CDR2 YYEEEE. V was pared by 3 bases and J by 8 bases, with 7 bases of the junction left unmatched. CDR3 protein: CASSSLAGGGVTQYF. As DNA, the CDR3 is TGTGCCAGCAGCTCGCTAGCGGGAGGGGGAGTTACGCAGTATTTT.